This T cell receptor (beta chain) stems from a study of PD-L1 blockade in urothelial cancer (TCRdb year 2017). About the study as a whole: Therapy was started around 2014 for all patients, and atezolizumab 1,200 mg was administered intravenously every 3 weeks. About 85% of the 29 patients were identified as males with urothelial cancer of bladder origin, and a prior smoking history was reported by 18 of 29 patients. Patients had an ECOG performance status of 0 or 1 and had received between 0 and 3 prior chemotherapy regimens. Blood samples were analyzed at 3 weeks after treatment start (second dose) and at 6 weeks after treatment start. A median of roughly 140,000 T cells and 83,000 or so unique TCRs was obtained from blood samples, and a median clonality of around 0.072 was observed. The study was an exploratory multi-omic analysis of somatic, immune and clinical correlates of response to PD-L1 blockade with atezolizumab in urothelial cancer. Pretreatment tumor samples and matched peripheral blood, collected serially before and after atezolizumab treatment, underwent TCR sequencing. Progression-free survival longer than 6 months counted as durable clinical benefit, and TCR features were additionally tested against both progression-free and overall survival. In the same patients who had TCR sequencing, pretreatment tumors also underwent whole exome sequencing and RNA sequencing. Durable clinical benefit was achieved by nine patients but not by the remaining 20. Under 30 patients had pretreatment blood TCR-seq, around 25 had at least one posttreatment blood collection, and around 25 had tumor TCR-seq. Findings and caveats that apply to the study as a whole: A pretreatment peripheral blood TCR clonality below the median was linked to improved progression-free and overall survival. Small sample size (n ≈ 30) and many exploratory analyses mean the results are intended to be hypothesis-generating. Patients with durable benefit showed greater expansion of tumor-associated TCR clones in peripheral blood 3 weeks after starting treatment (n ≈ 21, p = 0.022).

The time point label here, explained by the study, means: peripheral blood 6 weeks after treatment start. The cohort comprised around 30 patients with locally advanced or metastatic urothelial carcinoma treated at Memorial Sloan Kettering on a trial protocol. Peripheral blood mononuclear cells were collected from each patient pretreatment and during treatment, giving between 1 and 8 total time points per patient. The Qiagen DNeasy Blood extraction kit was used to purify genomic DNA from total PBMCs and tumor samples. PBMCs were collected pretreatment and during treatment and were isolated and stored as previously described. Per the germline V gene (reference sequence), WNHNN is the CDR1 and SYGVQD is the CDR2. V has 7 bases trimmed and J has 3 bases trimmed; junction bases matching no gene number 12. The CDR3 runs 16 amino acids, cysteine and phenylalanine included. Here the CDR3 DNA is all that survives: 48 bases in frame from base 1.

As for this clone: The antigen this receptor binds is unknown. The record has no base qualities; no much larger clone is one base away.

Synthetic TCR analog templates were spiked into each PCR to estimate absolute template abundance from read counts. TCRbeta CDR3 regions were amplified from genomic DNA with bias-controlled V and J gene primers using the immunoSEQ assay. Sequencing of rearranged TCRbeta segments was done at approximately 20X coverage. In the original analysis: Sequencing errors were corrected by clustering, and CDR3s were annotated against IMGT so that V, D and J genes could be assigned. Only productive TCRbeta rearrangements were used in downstream analyses, excluding out-of-frame or stop-codon sequences. To compute clonality, Shannon entropy was normalized by the log of the number of unique productive sequences and then subtracted from one. Clones differing between time points or between blood and tumor were identified by Fisher's exact test with Benjamini-Hochberg correction at adjusted p below 0.01. The source is immuneACCESS, and TCRdb retained only in-frame sequences with V and J called. Part of the clones is not carried over; for the studies checked, unresolved V genes explain less than half of this, and the remainder is unexplained. V and J calls plus clone size are reproduced from that table; the DNA served to infer D and trimming. This sample comprises over 100,000 clones, around 90% of them detected only once. More than 3% of the sample belongs to the ten largest clones.

The sequenced sample was PBMCs, obtained around atezolizumab (anti-PD-L1) treatment. This clonotype was sampled from a man in his 60s with urothelial cancer. The chain couples TRBV10-1 to TRBJ1-5; 7 bases in the middle match TRBD1. The sequenced DNA is TGCGCCAGCAATCAGATCGCGGACAGGAACAATCAGCCCCAGCATTTT. Its protein is CASNQIADRNNQPQHF.